The rows below give T cell receptor beta chains drawn from one sample of a study of blood T cell repertoires in COVID-19. Libraries were prepared by immunoSEQ multiplex PCR; TCRdb keeps only in-frame clonotypes and omits some of them. The sample comprises 35,000 to 45,000 clones, about 91% of which are singletons, and approximately 9% rests with the top ten. Material: peripheral blood. These receptors all come from a man aged 50 to 59 with active COVID-19. Each CDR3 is given with its conserved first and last residue. The order of the fields is J gene, D gene, V gene, clone size, CDR3 protein, CDR3 DNA. The D gene is left open where the match is weak. Where a row states a size, it is once, few, many or the class of an expanded clone; other rows omit it.

TRBJ1-5 | . | TRBV5-1 | . | CASSAGWNQPQHF | TGCGCCAGCAGCGCAGGGTGGAATCAGCCCCAGCATTTT
TRBJ1-4 | . | TRBV20-1 | . | CSATEPGPLNEKLFF | TGCAGTGCTACTGAACCCGGTCCTCTTAATGAAAAACTGTTTTTT
TRBJ2-3 | . | TRBV12-5 | . | CASGYARGRTDTQYF | TGTGCTAGTGGTTATGCCAGGGGACGCACAGATACGCAGTATTTT
TRBJ2-7 | TRBD2 | TRBV5-1 | . | CASSLGGLAGGLDEQYF | TGCGCCAGCAGCTTGGGCGGACTAGCGGGAGGTTTGGACGAGCAGTACTTC
TRBJ1-6 | . | TRBV7-9 | . | CASSLGQNNSPLHF | TGTGCCAGCAGCTTAGGACAGAATAATTCACCCCTCCACTTT
TRBJ2-2 | . | TRBV19 | . | CASSTQGTGELFF | TGTGCCAGTAGTACACAGGGCACCGGGGAGCTGTTTTTT
TRBJ2-7 | . | TRBV28 | . | CASSLSSYEQYF | TGTGCCAGCAGTTTATCCAGTTACGAGCAGTACTTC
TRBJ1-2 | . | TRBV5-6 | few | CASSLAVDGYTF | TGTGCCAGCAGCTTGGCGGTCGATGGCTACACCTTC
TRBJ2-1 | TRBD1 | TRBV18 | . | CASSPFSDRGKGLEFF | TGTGCCAGCTCACCCTTCTCTGACAGGGGAAAAGGGTTGGAGTTCTTC
TRBJ1-4 | . | TRBV28 | . | CASSEVQGLGEKLFF | TGTGCCAGCAGTGAGGTACAGGGCTTGGGTGAAAAACTGTTTTTT
TRBJ1-6 | . | TRBV28 | . | CASSLLKGGFNSPLHF | TGTGCCAGCAGTCTCCTCAAGGGAGGGTTTAACTCACCCCTCCACTTT
TRBJ2-5 | . | TRBV6-5 | . | CASSPAGQETQYF | TGTGCCAGCAGCCCCGCCGGGCAAGAGACCCAGTACTTC
TRBJ1-1 | TRBD1 | TRBV27 | . | CASSLLTGATEAFF | TGTGCCAGCAGTTTACTAACAGGGGCAACTGAAGCTTTCTTT
TRBJ1-1 | TRBD1 | TRBV28 | . | CASSSPAGGHTEAFF | TGTGCCAGCAGTTCCCCAGCAGGGGGGCACACTGAAGCTTTCTTT
TRBJ2-2 | . | TRBV5-1 | . | CASSLAVRGGELFF | TGCGCCAGCAGCTTGGCCGTCAGGGGCGGGGAGCTGTTTTTT
TRBJ1-5 | TRBD1 | TRBV10-1 | . | CASSDGTGAMSSNQPQHF | TGCGCCAGCAGTGACGGGACAGGGGCAATGAGTAGCAATCAGCCCCAGCATTTT
TRBJ1-1 | TRBD1 | TRBV5-1 | . | CASSLGAGGGSNTEAFF | TGCGCCAGCAGCTTAGGGGCAGGGGGCGGTTCGAACACTGAAGCTTTCTTT
TRBJ1-1 | . | TRBV6-5 | . | CASSPGVWTEAFF | TGTGCCAGCAGCCCAGGGGTATGGACTGAAGCTTTCTTT
TRBJ2-5 | . | TRBV24-1 | . | CATSDRDWAETQYF | TGTGCCACCAGTGACCGGGACTGGGCGGAGACCCAGTACTTC
TRBJ2-3 | TRBD2 | TRBV6-1 | . | CASSEETSGHTDTQYF | TGTGCCAGCAGTGAAGAGACTAGCGGCCACACAGATACGCAGTATTTT
TRBJ1-3 | . | TRBV6-6 | . | CASSYSDSVSGNTIYF | TGTGCCAGCAGTTACAGTGACAGCGTCTCTGGAAACACCATATATTTT
TRBJ1-2 | . | TRBV7-2 | . | CASSDYLEVDGYTF | TGTGCCAGCAGCGACTACCTGGAAGTGGATGGCTACACCTTC
TRBJ2-5 | . | TRBV29-1 | . | CSVEAPGHTETQYF | TGCAGCGTTGAGGCTCCGGGACATACAGAGACCCAGTACTTC
TRBJ1-2 | TRBD1 | TRBV29-1 | once | CSVDRGTGTYGYTF | TGCAGCGTTGATCGTGGGACAGGGACGTATGGCTACACCTTC
TRBJ2-2 | TRBD1 | TRBV24-1 | few | CATSDPTGGGYTGELFF | TGTGCCACCAGTGACCCGACAGGGGGTGGGTACACCGGGGAGCTGTTTTTT
TRBJ2-7 | . | TRBV28 | once | CAISGPSLSYEQYF | TGTGCCATATCTGGGCCTAGCCTCTCCTACGAGCAGTACTTC
TRBJ1-1 | . | TRBV28 | . | CASSPPLDRPHRITEAFF | TGTGCCAGCAGCCCCCCCCTGGACAGACCCCACAGGATCACTGAAGCTTTCTTT
TRBJ1-4 | TRBD1 | TRBV5-4 | . | CASSSRDSEKLFF | TGTGCCAGCAGCTCTCGGGACAGCGAAAAACTGTTTTTT
TRBJ2-5 | . | TRBV7-9 | . | CASSFYSRAQETQYF | TGTGCCAGCAGCTTCTATTCCAGGGCACAAGAGACCCAGTACTTC
TRBJ2-5 | . | TRBV5-1 | once | CASSLGVSQETQYF | TGCGCCAGCAGCTTGGGTGTCAGTCAAGAGACCCAGTACTTC
TRBJ2-7 | TRBD2 | TRBV6-2/TRBV6-3 | . | CASSYSGGNEQYF | TGTGCCAGCAGTTACTCGGGGGGGAACGAGCAGTACTTC
TRBJ2-7 | TRBD1 | TRBV6-5 | . | CASSPTGGAYEQYF | TGTGCCAGCAGTCCGACAGGGGGGGCCTACGAGCAGTACTTC
TRBJ1-2 | . | TRBV15 | . | CATSRDLSGANRGGYTF | TGTGCCACCAGCAGAGATCTGTCGGGAGCAAATAGGGGTGGCTACACCTTC
TRBJ1-2 | TRBD1 | TRBV18 | . | CASSPVGQGAAGYTF | TGTGCCAGCTCACCAGTAGGACAGGGGGCGGCTGGCTACACCTTC
TRBJ1-3 | TRBD1 | TRBV10-3 | once | CAISRVEGALNGNTIYF | TGTGCCATCAGCCGGGTCGAGGGGGCCCTAAATGGAAACACCATATATTTT
TRBJ1-6 | . | TRBV28 | . | CASRSGQSSPLHF | TGTGCCAGCCGGTCAGGGCAAAGTTCACCCCTCCACTTT
TRBJ2-2 | . | TRBV2 | . | CASGLTGELFF | TGTGCCAGTGGACTCACCGGGGAGCTGTTTTTT
TRBJ2-7 | . | TRBV7-8 | . | CASSLAGRTYEQYF | TGTGCCAGCAGCTTAGCTGGGAGAACCTACGAGCAGTACTTC
TRBJ2-1 | . | TRBV20-1 | . | CSASQAGRRNYNEQFF | TGCAGTGCTAGTCAGGCGGGAAGGCGAAACTACAATGAGCAGTTCTTC
TRBJ1-1 | . | TRBV6-5 | . | CASSYSFTGNTEAFF | TGTGCCAGCAGTTACTCGTTTACAGGGAACACTGAAGCTTTCTTT
TRBJ1-5 | . | TRBV11-2 | . | CASSLGPVNQPQHF | TGTGCCAGCAGCTTAGGGCCAGTCAATCAGCCCCAGCATTTT
TRBJ1-1 | . | TRBV5-1 | . | CASSLVGGPYTEAFF | TGCGCCAGCAGCTTGGTGGGGGGGCCTTACACTGAAGCTTTCTTT
TRBJ2-1 | TRBD2 | TRBV5-1 | . | CASSLESGKNEQFF | TGCGCCAGCAGCCTGGAAAGCGGGAAAAATGAGCAGTTCTTC
TRBJ1-2 | TRBD1 | TRBV2 | . | CASSRDRVVVGYTF | TGTGCCAGCAGTCGGGACAGGGTGGTTGTTGGCTACACCTTC
TRBJ2-3 | TRBD2 | TRBV6-6 | . | CASSIQGRGRDTQYF | TGTGCCAGCAGTATCCAAGGGAGGGGCCGCGATACGCAGTATTTT
TRBJ1-1 | . | TRBV5-1 | . | CASSSSGHMNTEAFF | TGCGCCAGCAGCTCGTCGGGACACATGAACACTGAAGCTTTCTTT
TRBJ2-7 | . | TRBV20-1 | . | CSARDIYEQYF | TGCAGTGCTAGAGATATTTACGAGCAGTACTTC
TRBJ2-1 | TRBD2 | TRBV5-4 | . | CASSSGTSRAGEQFF | TGTGCCAGCAGCTCCGGGACTAGCCGGGCGGGTGAGCAGTTCTTC
TRBJ2-2 | TRBD2 | TRBV7-8 | . | CASSFRLAGADTGELFF | TGTGCCAGCAGCTTCCGACTAGCGGGAGCGGACACCGGGGAGCTGTTTTTT